The 32 T cell receptor beta chains in this list originate from one sample, sequenced in a study of cytomegalovirus exposure and HLA in healthy donors. 13 Jbeta primers and 60 Vbeta primers were used for the PCR. Libraries were prepared by immunoSEQ multiplex PCR; TCRdb keeps only in-frame clonotypes and omits some of them. The repertoire holds 150,000 to 200,000 clones, approximately 88% seen once, with 0.2% to 0.3% in the top ten. Sequences were obtained from PBMCs. The receptor source for this set is a boy aged 5 to 17 in good health and CMV-seronegative.

In nucleotides, the CDR3 is TGTGCTAGTGGCACGGACAGGGACGAAAACACCATATATTTT. It encodes CASGTDRDENTIYF. V is TRBV12-5 and J is TRBJ1-3; 8 bases align to TRBD1. The V segment lost 6 bases and the J segment 6 bases; nucleotides outside the gene matches: 7. Germline V gives CDR1 LGHNT, CDR2 FRNRAP. There are 14 residues in the CDR3. Using reference TRBV12-5 and TRBJ1-3 for the parts outside the CDR3, the full variable domain is DARVTQTPRHKVTEMGQEVTMRCQPILGHNTVFWYRQTMMQGLELLAYFRNRAPLDDSGMPKDRFSAEMPDATLATLKIQPSEPRDSAVYFCASGTDRDENTIYFGEGSWLTVV.

The rearrangement joins TRBV12-5 to TRBJ1-5; D unclear. Between the trimmed V and J ends, which lost 5 bases and 1 base, there was a span of 12 bases. The CDR3 extends over 15 amino acids. Germline V gives CDR1 LGHNT, CDR2 FRNRAP. The CDR3 here is CASGPRMESNQPQHF. The CDR3 coding sequence is TGTGCTAGTGGTCCCCGCATGGAGAGCAATCAGCCCCAGCATTTT. Looking up the rest from reference TRBV12-5 and TRBJ1-5 gives the full variable domain: DARVTQTPRHKVTEMGQEVTMRCQPILGHNTVFWYRQTMMQGLELLAYFRNRAPLDDSGMPKDRFSAEMPDATLATLKIQPSEPRDSAVYFCASGPRMESNQPQHFGDGTRLSIL.

The rearrangement joins TRBV28 to TRBJ2-1; D might be TRBD2 (5 bases). Germline loops: CDR1 MDHEN, CDR2 SYDVKM. The CDR3 spans 13 residues. Trimming removed 3 bases from V and 4 bases from J, with 7 bases in between. CDR3 in amino acids: CASSFPGYNEQFF. Written as DNA, the CDR3 is TGTGCCAGCAGTTTCCCGGGATACAATGAGCAGTTCTTC.

This chain uses TRBV30 with TRBJ2-5, with TRBD1 as a possible D gene (5 bases). The J call may be in error: the DNA end matches TRBJ2-7 better. The CDR3 is 13 residues long. Looked up from germline, CDR1 is GTSNPN and CDR2 is SVGIG (reference sequence). The CDR3 loop is CAWSESRAHEQYF. The CDR3 DNA follows: TGTGCCTGGAGTGAATCCAGGGCCCACGAGCAGTACTTC.

This clone has only one observation. The V and J genes are TRBV27 and TRBJ2-5, with 12 nucleotides matching TRBD2. Trimming removed 7 bases from V and 5 bases from J; junction bases left unmatched: 8. The germline CDR1 and CDR2 sequences are MNHEY and SMNVEV (reference sequence). The CDR3 runs 15 residues. The CDR3 DNA follows: TGTGCCAGCAAGCGGACTAGCGGGGCGTACGAGACCCAGTACTTC. It yields the protein CASKRTSGAYETQYF.

This clone has a handful of counts. The chain joins TRBV19 to TRBJ1-1; 9 positions agree with TRBD1. V lost 8 bases to trimming and J lost 5 bases; unmatched junction nucleotides: 6. Germline V lookup: CDR1 LNHDA, CDR2 SQIVND (reference sequence). This CDR3 region has 13 residues. This CDR3 reads CASHTGGVTEAFF. In nucleotides, the CDR3 is TGTGCCAGTCACACAGGGGGCGTAACTGAAGCTTTCTTT.

The DNA of the CDR3 is TGTGCCAGCAGCTCGGACAGGTCGATGAACACTGAAGCTTTCTTT. Translation: CASSSDRSMNTEAFF. The chain has TRBV7-9 and TRBJ1-1; 7 bases align to TRBD1. Losses at the gene ends were 4 bases for V and 0 bases for J; bases not matched to a gene: 5. This CDR3 region has 15 residues. Germline V gene data show CDR1 as SEHNR and CDR2 as FQNEAQ (reference sequence).

This chain links TRBV18 with TRBJ1-5, with a tentative D call TRBD1 (5 bases). Germline V gene sequence: CDR1 KGHSH, CDR2 LQKENI. V shed 6 bases and J shed 1 base, with 10 bases lying between them. The CDR3 has 14 residues. The CDR3 sequence: CASSGGGSNQPQHF. The CDR3 region has the DNA TGTGCCAGCTCGGGCGGGGGGAGCAATCAGCCCCAGCATTTT. The variable domain in full, completed from reference TRBV18 and TRBJ1-5, reads NAGVMQNPRHLVRRRGQEARLRCSPMKGHSHVYWYRQLPEEGLKFMVYLQKENIIDESGMPKERFSAEFPKEGPSILRIQQVVRGDSAAYFCASSGGGSNQPQHFGDGTRLSIL.

The V gene is TRBV5-1, the J gene TRBJ1-1; no clear D gene. V was pared by 2 bases and J by 1 base, with 6 bases between. This CDR3 has 13 residues. Germline V gene lookup returns CDR1 SGHRS and CDR2 YFSETQ. As DNA, the CDR3 is TGCGCCAGCAGCTTCCGACAGAACACTGAAGCTTTCTTT. The encoded protein is CASSFRQNTEAFF.

V is TRBV7-9 and J is TRBJ2-6; the D gene is possibly TRBD2 (5 bases). This CDR3 has 14 amino acids. Germline CDR1 and CDR2: SEHNR and FQNEAQ (reference sequence). Trimming stripped 3 bases from V and 2 bases from J, with 5 bases between. The CDR3 DNA reads as TGTGCCAGCAGCTTCGGGGCTGGGGCCAACGTCCTGACTTTC. This gives the protein CASSFGAGANVLTF.

J is TRBJ1-4 and V is TRBV2; TRBD1 agrees at 11 bases. This CDR3 region has 17 residues. CDR1 SNHLY and CDR2 FYNNEI come from the germline V gene. The J segment lost 3 bases and the V segment lost 10 bases, leaving 13 bases of the junction unmatched. The CDR3 nucleotides are TGTGCCATGAACCTGCTGGACAGGGGGCGACCTAATGAAAAACTGTTTTTT. It specifies CAMNLLDRGRPNEKLFF.

V and J are TRBV11-2 and TRBJ2-1; 13 bases align to TRBD2. This CDR3 comprises 18 residues. The V gene end was trimmed by 4 bases and the J gene end by 0 bases; junction bases not matched to a gene: 6. Looked up from germline, CDR1 is SGHAT and CDR2 is FQNNGV. As DNA, the CDR3 is TGTGCCAGCAGCTACGGGACTAGCGGGACTTACTCCTACAATGAGCAGTTCTTC. It translates to CASSYGTSGTYSYNEQFF. Looking up the rest from reference TRBV11-2 and TRBJ2-1 gives the full variable domain: EAGVAQSPRYKIIEKRQSVAFWCNPISGHATLYWYQQILGQGPKLLIQFQNNGVVDDSQLPKDRFSAERLKGVDSTLKIQPAKLEDSAVYLCASSYGTSGTYSYNEQFFGPGTRLTVL.

CDR3 coding DNA: TGTGCTACACACCGAGCGGAGAACACTGAAGCTTTCTTT. This encodes CATHRAENTEAFF. J is TRBJ1-1 and V is TRBV12-5; the D is unclear. The CDR3 has 13 amino acids. The V end was cut by 10 bases, the J end by 1 base, with 13 bases between. Germline-derived CDR1 and CDR2 are LGHNT and FRNRAP.

J is TRBJ2-1 and V is TRBV7-2; 8 bases match TRBD1. Trimming cost V 5 bases and J 8 bases; bases outside gene matches: 11. The CDR3 runs to 15 residues. Germline-derived CDR1 and CDR2 are SGHTA and FQGNSA. CDR3 coding DNA: TGTGCCAGCAGCCTGGACAGGGTAAGATCGGATGAGCAGTTCTTC. It specifies CASSLDRVRSDEQFF.

This chain joins TRBV5-6 and TRBJ1-3, with TRBD1 as a possible D gene (6 bases). CDR1 is SGHDT, CDR2 YYEEEE, per germline. Trimming took 4 bases from V and 6 from J, leaving 17 bases between them. This CDR3 is 15 amino acids long. The CDR3 region is CASSHGQYWENTIYF. The CDR3 nucleotides are TGTGCCAGCAGCCACGGACAGTATTGGGAAAACACCATATATTTT.

V usage is TRBV29-1 and J usage is TRBJ1-3; tentatively, D is TRBD1 (5 bases). CDR1 SQVTM and CDR2 ANQGSEA come from the germline V gene. V was pared by 2 bases and J by 7 bases, with 12 bases between. CDR3 length equals 13 residues. Here the CDR3 DNA reads TGCAGCGTTGAAATAGCAGGGATTAACACCATATATTTT. It is translated as CSVEIAGINTIYF.

The J gene is TRBJ2-7, the V gene TRBV5-1; 7 nucleotides agree with TRBD2. V lost 5 bases, J lost 0 bases, and 8 bases stayed unmatched. The CDR3 covers 15 residues. Germline CDR1 reads SGHRS; CDR2 reads YFSETQ. CDR3 sequence reads: CASSPAGVSSYEQYF. CDR3 bases: TGCGCCAGCAGTCCCGCGGGGGTGAGCTCCTACGAGCAGTACTTC.

The rearrangement links TRBV5-1 to TRBJ2-3; 9 bases line up with TRBD2. The V gene's germline CDR1 is SGHRS and CDR2 YFSETQ. The CDR3 has 15 residues. The ends lost 5 bases at V and 1 base at J; junction bases unmatched: 5. The CDR3 is CASRIAGVGTDTQYF. CDR3 in DNA: TGCGCCAGCAGGATAGCGGGAGTCGGCACAGATACGCAGTATTTT. The full variable domain, with the rest looked up from reference TRBV5-1 and TRBJ2-3, is KAGVTQTPRYLIKTRGQQVTLSCSPISGHRSVSWYQQTPGQGLQFLFEYFSETQRNKGNFPGRFSGRQFSNSRSEMNVSTLELGDSALYLCASRIAGVGTDTQYFGPGTRLTVL.

In its sample, this clone was seen a few times. The rearrangement joins TRBV6-4 to TRBJ2-1, with TRBD2 matching 15 bases. CDR3 length: 15 residues. Germline V gene sequence: CDR1 MRHNA, CDR2 SNTAGT. The V and J ends lost 4 bases and 6 bases, in that order; junction bases with no gene match: 1. CDR3 sequence: CASSGTSGGANEQFF. In DNA form, the CDR3 reads TGTGCCAGCAGTGGGACTAGCGGGGGGGCCAATGAGCAGTTCTTC.

The chain recombines TRBV30 with TRBJ2-2; D possibly corresponds to TRBD2 (5 bases). The V end lost 4 bases, the J end lost 4 bases, and 7 bases lay between the germline ends. CDR3 length: 12 amino acids. Germline lookup yields CDR1 GTSNPN and CDR2 SVGIG (reference sequence). This CDR3 is CAWTRGTGELFF. CDR3 nucleotide sequence: TGTGCCTGGACCCGGGGCACCGGGGAGCTGTTTTTT.

This chain uses TRBV30 with TRBJ1-6; D gene ambiguous. The CDR3 has 18 residues. Per germline, CDR1 GTSNPN and CDR2 SVGIG (reference sequence). V was clipped by 0 bases and J by 5 bases, with 20 bases between them. The CDR3: CAWSVYFNPVVNNSPLHF. CDR3 DNA sequence: TGTGCCTGGAGTGTATATTTCAACCCGGTAGTCAATAATTCACCCCTCCACTTT.

The J gene is TRBJ2-1, the V gene TRBV6-1; D is possibly TRBD1 (6 bases). Germline V lookup: CDR1 MNHNS, CDR2 SASEGT. V lost 6 bases and J 3 bases, leaving 9 bases between the germline ends. This CDR3 contains 13 residues. The DNA for the CDR3 is TGTGCCAGCAGGGGGACAAACTACAATGAGCAGTTCTTC. This encodes CASRGTNYNEQFF.

The J gene is TRBJ2-7, the V gene TRBV7-8; TRBD2 matches 10 bases. This CDR3 is 14 amino acids long. The germline V gene has CDR1 SGHVS and CDR2 FQNEAQ. V shed 5 bases and J 1 base; nucleotides not matched to a gene: 2. In DNA form, the CDR3 reads TGTGCCAGCAGCCGAGCGGGAGGGTCCTACGAGCAGTACTTC. Translation gives CASSRAGGSYEQYF.

The chain couples TRBV2 to TRBJ1-1; D remains unclear. This CDR3 comprises 13 residues. Germline CDR1 and CDR2: SNHLY and FYNNEI. V lost 6 bases, J lost 1 base, and 9 bases lay in between. CDR3 DNA: TGTGCCAGCAGCGTACAGTGGAACACTGAAGCTTTCTTT. Protein sequence: CASSVQWNTEAFF. Supplemented by reference TRBV2 and TRBJ1-1, the full variable domain reads EPEVTQTPSHQVTQMGQEVILRCVPISNHLYFYWYRQILGQKVEFLVSFYNNEISEKSEIFDDQFSVERPDGSNFTLKIRSTKLEDSAMYFCASSVQWNTEAFFGQGTRLTVV.

The rearrangement links TRBV12-5 to TRBJ2-7; D not certain. The CDR3 totals 11 residues. Germline values: CDR1 LGHNT, CDR2 FRNRAP. V lost 6 bases and J 10 bases, leaving 13 bases between the germline ends. The CDR3 reads CASGLMELQYF. CDR3 coding DNA: TGTGCTAGTGGCCTTATGGAACTACAGTACTTC.

The V and J genes are TRBV9 and TRBJ1-2, with 8 positions matching TRBD1. Germline V gene sequence: CDR1 SGDLS, CDR2 YYNGEE. Losses at the gene ends were 3 bases for V and 5 bases for J; bases not matched to a gene: 3. The CDR3 spans 13 residues. The CDR3: CASSARTGYGYTF. The CDR3 DNA sequence: TGTGCCAGCAGCGCGCGGACAGGGTATGGCTACACCTTC.

The chain recombines TRBV5-1 with TRBJ2-6; TRBD1 matches 7 bases. Germline V gene data show CDR1 as SGHRS and CDR2 as YFSETQ. This CDR3 spans 17 amino acids. Trimming removed 2 bases from V and 1 base from J; junction bases left unmatched: 6. The CDR3: CASSFRDSPSGANVLTF. The CDR3, as DNA: TGCGCCAGCAGCTTCCGGGACAGTCCTTCTGGGGCCAACGTCCTGACTTTC.

CDR3 region: CASSPGLETQYF. The DNA of the CDR3 is TGTGCCAGCAGCCCAGGGCTAGAGACCCAGTACTTC. The chain has TRBV25-1 and TRBJ2-5, with D maybe TRBD1 (5 bases). V was trimmed by 6 bases and J by 4 bases, leaving 9 bases between them. CDR1 is MGHDK, CDR2 SYGVNS, per germline. This CDR3 comprises 12 residues. Supplemented by reference TRBV25-1 and TRBJ2-5, the full variable domain reads EADIYQTPRYLVIGTGKKITLECSQTMGHDKMYWYQQDPGMELHLIHYSYGVNSTEKGDLSSESTVSRIRTEHFPLTLESARPSHTSQYLCASSPGLETQYFGPGTRLLVL.

This chain links TRBV30 with TRBJ1-1; D possibly corresponds to TRBD1 (5 bases). Germline-derived CDR1 and CDR2 are GTSNPN and SVGIG (reference sequence). The CDR3 loop spans 14 amino acids. Trimming cost V 4 bases and J 7 bases, with 19 bases left between them. This CDR3 reads CAWTVDILRSEAFF. Written as DNA, the CDR3 is TGTGCCTGGACCGTGGACATCCTGAGGAGTGAAGCTTTCTTT.

V usage is TRBV4-1 and J usage is TRBJ1-1; the D gene is possibly TRBD1 (6 bases). There are 17 residues in the CDR3. Trimming left V 0 bases short and J 0 bases short, with 14 bases between. Germline V gene sequence: CDR1 MGHRA, CDR2 YSYEKL. This chain's CDR3 is CASSQEGAGAMNTEAFF. For the CDR3, the DNA is TGCGCCAGCAGCCAAGAGGGTGCAGGGGCCATGAACACTGAAGCTTTCTTT.

This chain connects TRBV29-1 to TRBJ2-7; 9 positions agree with TRBD2. The V segment lost 5 bases and the J segment 3 bases; nucleotides outside the gene matches: 14. The CDR3 extends over 16 amino acids. Germline loops: CDR1 SQVTM, CDR2 ANQGSEA. The CDR3 is CSVNTDPSGAFYEQYF. The CDR3 DNA reads as TGCAGCGTTAACACCGACCCTAGCGGGGCGTTCTACGAGCAGTACTTC.

The V and J genes are TRBV5-4 and TRBJ2-3; 8 nucleotides agree with TRBD2. Per the germline V gene, CDR1 is SGHNT and CDR2 is YYREEE (reference sequence). The CDR3 runs 15 residues. V lost 0 bases, J lost 0 bases, and 0 bases stayed unmatched. CDR3 region: CASSLVAGSTDTQYF. CDR3 coding DNA: TGTGCCAGCAGCTTGGTAGCGGGGAGCACAGATACGCAGTATTTT.